Included here is one T cell receptor beta chain sequence, with context. These data are taken from a study of T cell changes during pregnancy in multiple sclerosis. The table came from immunoSEQ multiplex PCR; TCRdb's copy has only in-frame clones and leaves some out. This sample carries roughly 35,000 clones, 75% to 95% of them seen once, and the ten largest clones take around 12%. The V gene lost 1 base and the J gene lost 4 bases, with 8 bases spanning the gap. The CDR3 extends over 14 amino acids. CDR1 and CDR2 from the germline V gene are SGHTA and FQGNSA. V gene TRBV7-2 combines with J gene TRBJ2-1; D is uncertain. The starting material was CD8+ T cells from peripheral blood mononuclear cells, obtained in the first trimester of pregnancy. The receptor was isolated from a female donor with multiple sclerosis, enrolled in a pregnancy study. The DNA of the CDR3 is TGTGCCAGCAGCTTAGGCTCAGATTACAATGAGCAGTTCTTC. Translating it yields CASSLGSDYNEQFF.